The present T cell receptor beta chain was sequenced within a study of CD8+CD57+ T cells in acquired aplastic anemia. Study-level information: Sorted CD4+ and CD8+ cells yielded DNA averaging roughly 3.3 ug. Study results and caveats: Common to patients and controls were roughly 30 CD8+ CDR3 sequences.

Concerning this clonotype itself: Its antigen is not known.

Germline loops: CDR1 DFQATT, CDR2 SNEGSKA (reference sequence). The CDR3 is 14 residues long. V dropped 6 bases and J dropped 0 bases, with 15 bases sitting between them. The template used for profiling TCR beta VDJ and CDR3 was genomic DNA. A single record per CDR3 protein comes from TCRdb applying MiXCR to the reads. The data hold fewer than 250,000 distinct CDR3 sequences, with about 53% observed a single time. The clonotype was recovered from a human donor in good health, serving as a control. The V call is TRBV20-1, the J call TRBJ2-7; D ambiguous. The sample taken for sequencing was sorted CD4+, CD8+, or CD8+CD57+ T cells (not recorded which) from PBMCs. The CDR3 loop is CSARPNGVSYEQYF. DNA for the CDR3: TGCAGTGCCAGACCCAATGGGGTCTCCTACGAGCAGTACTTC.